The entry below describes one T cell receptor beta chain. These data are taken from a study of blood T cell repertoires in COVID-19. The CDR3 totals 15 residues. CDR1 is LNHDA and CDR2 is SQIVND in the germline V gene (reference sequence). The V gene end was trimmed by 7 bases and the J gene end by 4 bases; junction bases not matched to a gene: 10. In the study's own analysis: Counts of nucleated cells, estimated from reference gene primer amplification, were obtained. Using immunoSEQ multiplex PCR, the repertoire was profiled, and TCRdb retains in-frame clones only, with some absent. The V and J calls and clone size come from that table; D and trimming were worked out from the DNA. Among around 290,000 clones, 70% to 90% were seen once, and the ten largest hold about 12%.

V is TRBV19 and J is TRBJ1-3; 7 positions agree with TRBD1. Input material: peripheral blood. The TCR was taken from a woman between 65 and 79 years old with COVID-19, enrolled during active disease. The CDR3 loop is CASKTGQAPGNTIYF. The CDR3 coding sequence is TGTGCCAGTAAAACAGGACAGGCTCCAGGAAACACCATATATTTT.